These T cell receptor beta chains were read from a single sample in a study of blood T cells in healthy people across ages. TCRdb re-derived calls from the 5' RACE reads in MiXCR, one entry per CDR3 protein. The table includes 780,000 or so distinct CDR3 sequences, 25% detected once. The same data also contributed to another study, on T cells of mothers and their children.

The sequencing input was blood. The receptors stem from a boy aged 5-17 years in good health. CDR3s include the opening cysteine and the closing phenylalanine or tryptophan. Fields, in order: clone size, D gene, V gene, J gene, CDR3 protein, CDR3 DNA. A D gene is named only where the DNA matches it firmly. Only some rows state a clone size, as once, few, many or a class for expanded clones.

-	-	TRBV4-1	TRBJ2-2	CASRLTRSGELFF	TGCGCCAGCAGGCTGACACGATCCGGGGAGCTGTTTTTT
few	TRBD2	TRBV5-4	TRBJ2-7	CASSFGSGGNYEQYF	TGTGCCAGCAGCTTTGGTAGCGGGGGAAACTACGAGCAGTACTTC
few	TRBD1	TRBV10-3	TRBJ2-5	CADTGAKETQYF	TGTGCCGACACAGGGGCCAAAGAGACCCAGTACTTC
few	TRBD1	TRBV9	TRBJ2-7	CASSPTGAAEQYF	TGTGCCAGCAGTCCTACAGGGGCCGCCGAGCAGTACTTC
few	-	TRBV10-3	TRBJ2-7	CAISGEFGQYF	TGTGCCATCAGTGGGGAATTCGGGCAGTACTTC
-	-	TRBV29-1	TRBJ1-3	CSVESVGGNTIYF	TGCAGCGTTGAATCGGTGGGCGGAAACACCATATATTTT
few	TRBD1	TRBV5-1	TRBJ1-5	CASSGTGGEQPQHF	TGCGCCAGCAGCGGTACAGGGGGGGAACAGCCCCAGCATTTT
-	TRBD2	TRBV20-1	TRBJ2-1	CSAPGLAYNEQFF	TGCAGTGCCCCGGGACTAGCTTACAATGAGCAGTTCTTC
-	-	TRBV7-8	TRBJ2-3	CASSLEQGPDTQYF	TGTGCCAGCAGCTTAGAACAGGGCCCAGATACGCAGTATTTT
-	-	TRBV20-1	TRBJ2-7	CSPKLDQDEQYF	TGCAGTCCGAAGTTGGACCAAGACGAGCAGTACTTC
few	-	TRBV6-2/TRBV6-3	TRBJ1-1	CASSSLLVVEAFF	TGTGCCAGCAGTTCGCTTCTGGTGGTCGAAGCTTTCTTT
-	-	TRBV28	TRBJ2-1	CASSPPGFYEQFF	TGTGCCAGCAGCCCCCCGGGGTTCTATGAGCAGTTCTTC
few	-	TRBV7-9	TRBJ2-5	CASSLWGAQYQETQYF	TGTGCCAGCAGCTTGTGGGGGGCCCAGTACCAAGAGACCCAGTACTTC
-	-	TRBV6-2/TRBV6-3	TRBJ2-7	CASSRTTQGDEQYF	TGTGCCAGCAGTCGGACCACACAGGGAGACGAGCAGTACTTC
-	-	TRBV29-1	TRBJ1-1	CSAKVTLEAFF	TGCAGCGCCAAGGTGACGCTAGAGGCTTTCTTT
many	-	TRBV2	TRBJ2-3	CASSTDTQYF	TGTGCCAGCAGTACAGATACGCAGTATTTT
few	-	TRBV6-6	TRBJ1-2	CASSYSKLEGGYTF	TGTGCCAGCAGTTACTCGAAACTGGAGGGTGGCTACACCTTC
-	TRBD2	TRBV5-6	TRBJ2-5	CASRLGPLLAGVETQYF	TGTGCCAGCAGGTTGGGCCCCCTACTAGCGGGGGTAGAGACCCAGTACTTC
few	-	TRBV9	TRBJ2-7	CASSVSRDPYEQYF	TGTGCCAGCAGCGTAAGTAGGGATCCGTACGAGCAGTACTTC
-	-	TRBV29-1	TRBJ2-4	CSVVLGTGAKNIQYF	TGCAGCGTTGTTCTCGGGACCGGAGCCAAAAACATTCAGTACTTC
few	-	TRBV28	TRBJ2-7	CATGDSISYEQYF	TGTGCCACCGGAGACAGTATCTCCTACGAGCAGTACTTC
-	TRBD2	TRBV11-2	TRBJ2-5	CASSLERGAGVAQYF	TGTGCCAGCAGCTTAGAGCGGGGGGCGGGGGTGGCCCAGTACTTC
few	-	TRBV7-3	TRBJ2-5	CASSLLTGSQETQYF	TGTGCCAGCAGCTTATTAACAGGGTCCCAAGAGACCCAGTACTTC
few	-	TRBV6-1	TRBJ1-1	CASSEAGSNTEAFF	TGTGCCAGCAGTGAAGCAGGATCGAACACTGAAGCTTTCTTT
-	-	TRBV4-3	TRBJ2-1	CASSAHPTGYNEQFF	TGCGCCAGCAGCGCACACCCGACAGGTTACAATGAGCAGTTCTTC
-	TRBD2	TRBV12-3/TRBV12-4	TRBJ2-7	CASSTGLAGGPYEQYF	TGTGCCAGCAGTACCGGACTAGCGGGGGGCCCCTACGAGCAGTACTTC
few	TRBD1	TRBV30	TRBJ1-2	CAWSGTGEGYTF	TGTGCCTGGAGTGGCACAGGGGAAGGCTACACCTTC
-	-	TRBV5-1	TRBJ2-7	CASSLSLVDSYEQYF	TGCGCCAGCAGCTTGAGTTTAGTGGACAGCTACGAGCAGTACTTC
few	-	TRBV7-8	TRBJ1-5	CASSLDRAISNQPQHF	TGTGCCAGCAGCTTAGACCGAGCGATTAGCAATCAGCCCCAGCATTTT
few	-	TRBV20-1	TRBJ2-2	CSARVGETNTGELFF	TGCAGTGCTAGAGTTGGGGAGACGAACACCGGGGAGCTGTTTTTT
-	-	TRBV7-9	TRBJ2-4	CASSPLAMRPNIQYF	TGTGCCAGCAGCCCCCTAGCGATGCGGCCAAACATTCAGTACTTC
few	TRBD1	TRBV15	TRBJ2-5	CATSRGQGDVRTQYF	TGTGCCACCAGCAGGGGACAGGGTGACGTGAGGACCCAGTACTTC
few	TRBD2	TRBV20-1	TRBJ2-7	CSARGEGPYEQYF	TGCAGTGCTAGGGGGGAGGGACCCTACGAGCAGTACTTC
-	-	TRBV6-2/TRBV6-3	TRBJ2-7	CASSTQRGYEQYF	TGTGCCAGCAGTACACAGAGGGGCTACGAGCAGTACTTC
few	TRBD2	TRBV10-2	TRBJ2-2	CASSPTSGYTGELFF	TGCGCCAGCAGTCCGACTAGCGGCTACACCGGGGAGCTGTTTTTT
few	-	TRBV3-1	TRBJ1-1	CASSQVPAGNTEAFF	TGTGCCAGCAGCCAAGTTCCGGCGGGGAACACTGAAGCTTTCTTT
-	-	TRBV12-3/TRBV12-4	TRBJ2-3	CVSSLNWGATDTQYF	TGTGTCAGCAGTTTAAACTGGGGGGCCACAGATACGCAGTATTTT
many	-	TRBV4-3	TRBJ2-5	CASSQSRTIGETQYF	TGCGCCAGCAGCCAAAGCCGGACTATCGGAGAGACCCAGTACTTC
few	TRBD1	TRBV9	TRBJ1-4	CASSDRQGVGNEKLFF	TGTGCCAGCAGCGACCGACAGGGGGTAGGAAATGAAAAACTGTTTTTT
-	-	TRBV19	TRBJ1-3	CASIPGRASGNTIYF	TGTGCCAGTATTCCGGGACGGGCCTCTGGAAACACCATATATTTT
-	TRBD1	TRBV12-3/TRBV12-4	TRBJ2-7	CASSLAAAQGEQYF	TGTGCCAGCAGTTTAGCGGCCGCACAGGGGGAGCAGTACTTC
-	TRBD2	TRBV5-5	TRBJ2-3	CASSTTGGRLAGTDTQYF	TGTGCCAGCAGCACCACGGGGGGTCGGCTAGCAGGCACAGATACGCAGTATTTT
few	-	TRBV7-2	TRBJ2-3	CASSLLSMSDTQYF	TGTGCCAGCAGCTTATTAAGTATGTCAGATACGCAGTATTTT
few	-	TRBV7-9	TRBJ2-1	CASSPILQGTYNEQFF	TGTGCCAGCAGCCCAATCCTACAGGGAACCTACAATGAGCAGTTCTTC
few	TRBD1	TRBV7-2	TRBJ2-7	CASSGGQTPYEQYF	TGTGCCAGCAGCGGGGGACAGACTCCCTACGAGCAGTACTTC
many	-	TRBV29-1	TRBJ2-5	CSVRDWDQETQYF	TGCAGCGTCCGGGACTGGGACCAAGAGACCCAGTACTTC
many	-	TRBV28	TRBJ2-7	CATKGGPGTPSYEQYF	TGTGCCACCAAGGGGGGCCCCGGGACACCGTCCTACGAGCAGTACTTC
few	-	TRBV12-3/TRBV12-4	TRBJ1-1	CASSLESMNTEAFF	TGTGCCAGCAGTTTAGAGTCCATGAACACTGAAGCTTTCTTT
-	-	TRBV20-1	TRBJ2-5	CSAARAEVQETQYF	TGCAGTGCTGCCCGGGCCGAGGTCCAAGAGACCCAGTACTTC
-	-	TRBV9	TRBJ1-3	CASSVTVAGNTIYF	TGTGCCAGCAGCGTGACAGTCGCCGGAAACACCATATATTTT
-	-	TRBV24-1	TRBJ2-5	CATSGSQTIQETQYF	TGTGCCACCAGTGGTTCGCAGACAATTCAAGAGACCCAGTACTTC
few	TRBD1	TRBV15	TRBJ2-1	CATSREGQGKGEQFF	TGTGCCACCAGCAGAGAGGGACAGGGGAAGGGAGAGCAGTTCTTC
few	-	TRBV7-8	TRBJ2-3	CASSLAGFTDTQYF	TGTGCCAGCAGCTTAGCTGGATTCACAGATACGCAGTATTTT
few	-	TRBV4-1	TRBJ1-1	CASSSLSGGNTEAFF	TGCGCCAGCAGCTCCCTTTCGGGAGGGAACACTGAAGCTTTCTTT
few	-	TRBV20-1	TRBJ2-3	CSARRVADDTQYF	TGCAGTGCTAGAAGGGTAGCAGACGATACGCAGTATTTT
-	-	TRBV14	TRBJ2-7	CASSQEGEVYEQYF	TGTGCCAGCAGCCAAGAAGGAGAGGTCTACGAGCAGTACTTC
-	TRBD1	TRBV7-9	TRBJ1-2	CASSLAPGQGAQDYGYTF	TGTGCCAGCAGCTTAGCTCCCGGACAGGGGGCTCAGGACTATGGCTACACCTTC